This T cell receptor (beta chain) appears in the sequencing data of a study of cytomegalovirus exposure and HLA in healthy donors. Trimming cost V 5 bases and J 7 bases; bases outside gene matches: 7. The CDR3 has 13 residues. Germline V gene sequence: CDR1 SGHRS, CDR2 YFSETQ. Produced via immunoSEQ multiplex PCR; TCRdb's table is partial and in-frame only. The data show tens of thousands of clones, 95% to 97% seen once. Sequences were obtained from PBMCs. This chain links TRBV5-1 with TRBJ1-1; 8 positions agree with TRBD1. The origin of this receptor is a man aged 18-30 years in good health and CMV-seropositive. The CDR3 DNA reads TGCGCCAGCAGTTGGGGACAGGCGGGTGAAGCTTTCTTT. Protein sequence: CASSWGQAGEAFF.